This is a list of T cell receptor beta chains from one sample in a study of breast tumors, draining lymph nodes, adjacent tissues. TCRdb called the multiplex PCR reads again in MiXCR, with one record for every CDR3 protein. Here the sample spans 140,000 or so distinct CDR3 sequences, 32% being singletons. Sequencing input: axillary lymph node tissue. All receptors come from a female donor with breast cancer. Some clones in this sample may be carry-over from other donors' samples. Both conserved end residues are part of each CDR3. The D gene is left open where the match is weak. Size is stated for part of the rows, as once, few or many counts, or as a class when the clone is expanded.

d_call: TRBD2; j_call: TRBJ2-1; v_call: TRBV29-1; clone_size: many; cdr3_aa: CSARQRGAYNEQFF; cdr3_nt: TGCAGCGCCCGCCAGCGGGGGGCTTACAATGAGCAGTTCTTC
d_call: -; j_call: TRBJ1-5; v_call: TRBV24-1; clone_size: -; cdr3_aa: CATSDPTSGGAGGTQHF; cdr3_nt: TGTGCCACCAGTGACCCGACTAGCGGGGGGGCCGGAGGTACGCAGCATTTT
d_call: -; j_call: TRBJ1-1; v_call: TRBV4-3; clone_size: few; cdr3_aa: CASSQDLGGWNTEAFF; cdr3_nt: TGCGCCAGCAGCCAAGATCTGGGAGGTTGGAACACTGAAGCTTTCTTT
d_call: -; j_call: TRBJ2-7; v_call: TRBV5-1; clone_size: once; cdr3_aa: CASKTGPSLDEQYF; cdr3_nt: TGCGCCAGCAAAACCGGGCCCTCACTCGACGAGCAGTACTTC
d_call: -; j_call: TRBJ1-1; v_call: TRBV11-2; clone_size: -; cdr3_aa: CASSLSHRYTEAFF; cdr3_nt: TGTGCCAGCAGCTTAAGTCATAGATACACTGAAGCTTTCTTT
d_call: -; j_call: TRBJ1-3; v_call: TRBV7-9; clone_size: once; cdr3_aa: CASSLGWGHGNTIYF; cdr3_nt: TGTGCCAGCAGCCTCGGATGGGGACATGGAAACACCATATATTTT
d_call: -; j_call: TRBJ2-1; v_call: TRBV5-1; clone_size: many; cdr3_aa: CASRLTPGSNEQFF; cdr3_nt: TGCGCCAGCCGGCTCACCCCCGGCTCGAATGAGCAGTTCTTC
d_call: -; j_call: TRBJ2-5; v_call: TRBV28; clone_size: -; cdr3_aa: CASSSSDSWQGRAETQYF; cdr3_nt: TGTGCCAGCAGTTCCTCCGACAGCTGGCAGGGGAGGGCGGAGACCCAGTACTTC
d_call: TRBD1; j_call: TRBJ2-7; v_call: TRBV12-3/TRBV12-4; clone_size: many; cdr3_aa: CASSLTLGTGHPYEQYF; cdr3_nt: TGTGCCAGCAGTTTAACCCTTGGGACAGGGCATCCCTACGAGCAGTACTTC
d_call: -; j_call: TRBJ2-2; v_call: TRBV24-1; clone_size: -; cdr3_aa: CATTYTSDKGSRGAVF; cdr3_nt: TGTGCCACCACCTATACATCAGACAAGGGGAGCCGGGGAGCTGTTTTT
d_call: TRBD1; j_call: TRBJ1-4; v_call: TRBV4-1; clone_size: many; cdr3_aa: CASSPPGTGYEKLFF; cdr3_nt: TGCGCCAGCAGCCCGCCCGGGACAGGGTATGAAAAACTGTTTTTT
d_call: -; j_call: TRBJ1-2; v_call: TRBV11-2; clone_size: many; cdr3_aa: CASSFPTGGRSYTF; cdr3_nt: TGTGCCAGCAGCTTCCCGACCGGGGGGCGTAGCTACACCTTC
d_call: TRBD1; j_call: TRBJ2-7; v_call: TRBV6-5; clone_size: many; cdr3_aa: CASSPQGDFYEQYF; cdr3_nt: TGTGCCAGCAGCCCCCAGGGGGATTTCTACGAGCAGTACTTC
d_call: -; j_call: TRBJ1-2; v_call: TRBV5-6; clone_size: many; cdr3_aa: CASSLVGADYGYTF; cdr3_nt: TGTGCCAGCAGCTTGGTCGGGGCAGACTATGGCTACACCTTC
d_call: -; j_call: TRBJ2-1; v_call: TRBV20-1; clone_size: -; cdr3_aa: CSARDGTGKSHEQFF; cdr3_nt: TGCAGTGCTAGAGATGGAACAGGGAAGTCCCATGAGCAGTTCTTC
d_call: -; j_call: TRBJ2-5; v_call: TRBV20-1; clone_size: many; cdr3_aa: CSASTGGGETQYF; cdr3_nt: TGCAGTGCTAGTACAGGGGGGGGAGAGACCCAGTACTTC
d_call: TRBD2; j_call: TRBJ2-1; v_call: TRBV19; clone_size: -; cdr3_aa: CASTRVSVAGHYNEQFF; cdr3_nt: TGTGCCAGCACCCGAGTATCGGTAGCGGGTCACTACAATGAGCAGTTCTTC
d_call: TRBD1; j_call: TRBJ1-6; v_call: TRBV7-9; clone_size: -; cdr3_aa: CASSAGTENSPLHF; cdr3_nt: TGTGCCAGCAGCGCCGGGACAGAGAATTCACCCCTCCACTTT
d_call: -; j_call: TRBJ2-7; v_call: TRBV7-8; clone_size: many; cdr3_aa: CASSLGSAGPYEQYF; cdr3_nt: TGTGCCAGCAGCTTAGGGTCGGCAGGGCCGTACGAGCAGTACTTC
d_call: -; j_call: TRBJ2-5; v_call: TRBV20-1; clone_size: many; cdr3_aa: CSAHPSQETQYF; cdr3_nt: TGCAGTGCGCACCCCAGTCAAGAGACCCAGTACTTC
d_call: -; j_call: TRBJ1-2; v_call: TRBV20-1; clone_size: -; cdr3_aa: CSASKDGVSYGYTF; cdr3_nt: TGCAGTGCATCGAAGGATGGGGTTAGCTATGGCTACACCTTC
d_call: TRBD1; j_call: TRBJ1-5; v_call: TRBV28; clone_size: many; cdr3_aa: CASSSGQNQPQHF; cdr3_nt: TGTGCCAGCAGTTCGGGACAGAATCAGCCCCAGCATTTT
d_call: -; j_call: TRBJ1-2; v_call: TRBV20-1; clone_size: many; cdr3_aa: CSARVLEYYGYTF; cdr3_nt: TGCAGTGCTAGGGTCCTCGAGTACTATGGCTACACCTTC
d_call: -; j_call: TRBJ1-5; v_call: TRBV5-1; clone_size: many; cdr3_aa: CASSEGTNGQPQHF; cdr3_nt: TGCGCCAGCAGCGAAGGGACCAACGGGCAGCCCCAGCATTTT
d_call: TRBD2; j_call: TRBJ2-5; v_call: TRBV7-8; clone_size: many; cdr3_aa: CASSFGGARETQYF; cdr3_nt: TGTGCCAGCAGCTTCGGGGGGGCCCGGGAGACCCAGTACTTC
d_call: TRBD1; j_call: TRBJ2-5; v_call: TRBV18; clone_size: many; cdr3_aa: CASSPGQGAKETQYF; cdr3_nt: TGTGCCAGCTCACCGGGACAGGGGGCGAAAGAGACCCAGTACTTC
d_call: -; j_call: TRBJ1-4; v_call: TRBV7-7; clone_size: once; cdr3_aa: CARGTPAGEKLFF; cdr3_nt: TGTGCTAGAGGGACACCGGCGGGCGAAAAACTGTTTTTT
d_call: -; j_call: TRBJ2-5; v_call: TRBV19; clone_size: many; cdr3_aa: CASSQDRRQETQYF; cdr3_nt: TGTGCCAGTAGTCAGGACAGACGGCAAGAGACCCAGTACTTC
d_call: -; j_call: TRBJ1-3; v_call: TRBV5-8; clone_size: many; cdr3_aa: CASSLAAAQGNTIYF; cdr3_nt: TGTGCCAGCAGCTTGGCGGCAGCACAGGGAAACACCATATATTTT
d_call: -; j_call: TRBJ2-1; v_call: TRBV24-1; clone_size: many; cdr3_aa: CATSDFPSEQFF; cdr3_nt: TGTGCCACCAGTGATTTCCCCAGTGAGCAGTTCTTC
d_call: -; j_call: TRBJ1-2; v_call: TRBV4-1; clone_size: many; cdr3_aa: CASSQDPWGRNYGYTF; cdr3_nt: TGCGCCAGCAGCCAAGATCCATGGGGCAGGAACTATGGCTACACCTTC
d_call: -; j_call: TRBJ2-1; v_call: TRBV18; clone_size: -; cdr3_aa: CASSPSAHQSYNEQFF; cdr3_nt: TGTGCCAGCTCACCATCGGCCCATCAATCCTACAATGAGCAGTTCTTC
d_call: TRBD2; j_call: TRBJ2-1; v_call: TRBV12-3/TRBV12-4; clone_size: many; cdr3_aa: CASIRTSGTGEQFF; cdr3_nt: TGTGCCAGCATTAGGACTAGCGGGACTGGGGAGCAGTTCTTC
d_call: -; j_call: TRBJ1-2; v_call: TRBV7-9; clone_size: many; cdr3_aa: CASSFNGGDGYTF; cdr3_nt: TGTGCCAGCAGCTTTAACGGGGGGGATGGCTACACCTTC
d_call: -; j_call: TRBJ1-5; v_call: TRBV20-1; clone_size: many; cdr3_aa: CSASAEIHSNQPQHF; cdr3_nt: TGCAGTGCTAGTGCGGAAATACATAGCAATCAGCCCCAGCATTTT
d_call: -; j_call: TRBJ2-4; v_call: TRBV2; clone_size: many; cdr3_aa: CASRPEKNIQYF; cdr3_nt: TGTGCCAGCAGGCCCGAAAAAAACATTCAGTACTTC
d_call: -; j_call: TRBJ2-7; v_call: TRBV3-1; clone_size: many; cdr3_aa: CASSQDRDRTQYF; cdr3_nt: TGTGCCAGCAGCCAAGACCGTGACAGAACACAGTACTTC
d_call: -; j_call: TRBJ2-5; v_call: TRBV2; clone_size: many; cdr3_aa: CASSGTQETQYF; cdr3_nt: TGTGCCAGCAGCGGGACACAAGAGACCCAGTACTTC
d_call: -; j_call: TRBJ1-2; v_call: TRBV7-2; clone_size: once; cdr3_aa: CASSLGQGAGYTF; cdr3_nt: TGTGCCAGCAGCTTAGGACAAGGGGCTGGCTACACCTTC
d_call: TRBD1; j_call: TRBJ2-7; v_call: TRBV18; clone_size: many; cdr3_aa: CASSPAGTGGREQYF; cdr3_nt: TGTGCCAGCTCACCAGCGGGGACAGGGGGCCGCGAGCAGTACTTC
d_call: -; j_call: TRBJ2-2; v_call: TRBV2; clone_size: -; cdr3_aa: CASSDGTGPYRTGELFF; cdr3_nt: TGTGCCAGCAGTGACGGCACAGGGCCCTATAGAACCGGGGAGCTGTTTTTT
d_call: TRBD2; j_call: TRBJ2-3; v_call: TRBV9; clone_size: -; cdr3_aa: CASSYSGRALTDTQYF; cdr3_nt: TGTGCCAGCAGCTACAGCGGGAGGGCCCTCACAGATACGCAGTATTTT
d_call: TRBD1; j_call: TRBJ2-4; v_call: TRBV18; clone_size: -; cdr3_aa: CASSPGTGEAKNIQYF; cdr3_nt: TGTGCCAGCTCACCAGGGACAGGGGAAGCCAAAAACATTCAGTACTTC
d_call: -; j_call: TRBJ2-5; v_call: TRBV6-5; clone_size: many; cdr3_aa: CAAYSKKETQYF; cdr3_nt: TGTGCCGCCTACTCTAAGAAAGAGACCCAGTACTTC
d_call: TRBD2; j_call: TRBJ2-3; v_call: TRBV5-1; clone_size: many; cdr3_aa: CASSLSSGRTDTQYF; cdr3_nt: TGCGCCAGCAGCTTGTCTAGCGGGAGAACAGATACGCAGTATTTT
d_call: -; j_call: TRBJ1-2; v_call: TRBV19; clone_size: -; cdr3_aa: CASSMETIVYGYTF; cdr3_nt: TGTGCCAGTAGTATGGAGACAATCGTCTATGGCTACACCTTC
d_call: TRBD1; j_call: TRBJ1-6; v_call: TRBV2; clone_size: -; cdr3_aa: CASSLTGSNSPLHF; cdr3_nt: TGTGCCAGCAGTCTGACAGGGAGCAATTCACCCCTCCACTTT
d_call: -; j_call: TRBJ2-2; v_call: TRBV6-1; clone_size: many; cdr3_aa: CASTKTVSNTGELFF; cdr3_nt: TGTGCCAGCACCAAGACAGTCAGTAACACCGGGGAGCTGTTTTTT
d_call: -; j_call: TRBJ1-4; v_call: TRBV5-1; clone_size: -; cdr3_aa: CASSPTKTGKTNEKLFF; cdr3_nt: TGCGCCAGCAGCCCCACCAAAACAGGTAAAACTAATGAAAAACTGTTTTTT
d_call: -; j_call: TRBJ2-2; v_call: TRBV9; clone_size: many; cdr3_aa: CANSVIRTLNTGELFF; cdr3_nt: TGTGCCAACAGCGTAATCAGGACTTTGAACACCGGGGAGCTGTTTTTT
d_call: TRBD1; j_call: TRBJ2-7; v_call: TRBV11-1; clone_size: many; cdr3_aa: CASSPGTGGSYEQYF; cdr3_nt: TGTGCCAGCTCCCCGGGGACAGGGGGGTCCTACGAGCAGTACTTC
d_call: -; j_call: TRBJ2-1; v_call: TRBV6-6; clone_size: many; cdr3_aa: CASSTPGGKVEQFF; cdr3_nt: TGTGCCAGCAGTACCCCAGGTGGTAAGGTTGAGCAGTTCTTC
d_call: -; j_call: TRBJ2-5; v_call: TRBV18; clone_size: many; cdr3_aa: CASSSRRETQYF; cdr3_nt: TGTGCCAGCTCTAGCAGGCGAGAGACCCAGTACTTC